This is a list of T cell receptor beta chains from one sample in a study of response to subunit inactivated influenza vaccine. In TCRdb, the RT-PCR reads were re-called with MiXCR into one record per CDR3 protein. This sample yields roughly 710,000 distinct CDR3 sequences, of which around 15% are seen a single time; roughly 7.6% belongs to the top ten. Sequenced here: PBMCs from blood, sampled around 15 days before vaccination. These receptors all stem from a man in his fifties or sixties who received an inactivated influenza vaccine. Both conserved end residues are part of each CDR3. D genes are given only for firm matches. Expanded clones are given a class, and other clones once, few, many or no size at all.

cdr3_nt | cdr3_aa | j_call | clone_size | d_call | v_call | cdr3_length
TGTGCCAGCAGCCCCTTTGCAGGGGCGCTCTACGAGCAGTACTTC | CASSPFAGALYEQYF | TRBJ2-7 | . | . | TRBV7-2 | 15
TGCGCCAGCAGCTTGGAGGCCAGGGTTACTGAAGCTTTCTTT | CASSLEARVTEAFF | TRBJ1-1 | . | . | TRBV5-1 | 14
TGTGCCAGCAGTTTTCAAGTTTCCTACGAGCAGTACTTC | CASSFQVSYEQYF | TRBJ2-7 | . | . | TRBV6-2/TRBV6-3 | 13
TGTGCCAGCAGCTTATTTGAGGGTATCGACTATGGCTACACCTTC | CASSLFEGIDYGYTF | TRBJ1-2 | . | . | TRBV7-9 | 15
TGTGCCAGCAGTGAATCCAGGGGGCGCTCAGATACGCAGTATTTT | CASSESRGRSDTQYF | TRBJ2-3 | . | TRBD1 | TRBV25-1 | 15
TGCGCCAGCAGCCAAGGGGCGCGACTCAATGAGCAGTTCTTC | CASSQGARLNEQFF | TRBJ2-1 | . | . | TRBV4-3 | 14
TGTGCCAGCTCACGGGGCGTGAACACCGGGGAGCTGTTTTTT | CASSRGVNTGELFF | TRBJ2-2 | many | . | TRBV2 | 14
TGTGCCAGCAGCCAAGGGATCACCGGGGAGCTGTTTTTT | CASSQGITGELFF | TRBJ2-2 | few | . | TRBV3-1 | 13
TGTGCCACCAGCACCTCGGGACAGACCTACGAGCAGTACTTC | CATSTSGQTYEQYF | TRBJ2-7 | . | TRBD1 | TRBV15 | 14
TGTGCCAGCAGCGTAGCTGTCGGCAGCTTCTACGAGCAGTACTTC | CASSVAVGSFYEQYF | TRBJ2-7 | few | . | TRBV9 | 15
TGTGCCAGCAGCTTAGCCAGGACTGGGGCCAACGTCCTGACTTTC | CASSLARTGANVLTF | TRBJ2-6 | few | . | TRBV7-8 | 15
TGTGCCAGCAGCAGGGCAGTAATGAACACTGAAGCTTTCTTT | CASSRAVMNTEAFF | TRBJ1-1 | . | . | TRBV13 | 14
TGCAGTGCCCGCCATAGCGAGATCTACGAGCAGTACTTC | CSARHSEIYEQYF | TRBJ2-7 | few | . | TRBV20-1 | 13
TGTGCCATCAGTGGATCTAGCGGTCCGTACCAAGAGACCCAGTACTTC | CAISGSSGPYQETQYF | TRBJ2-5 | . | TRBD2 | TRBV10-3 | 16
TGTGCCAGCAGTTCCCAGACAGGAGCCATGAACACTGAAGCTTTCTTT | CASSSQTGAMNTEAFF | TRBJ1-1 | few | . | TRBV6-5 | 16
TGTGCCAGCAGACATCAGGGGGCAGAGACCCAGTACTTC | CASRHQGAETQYF | TRBJ2-5 | . | TRBD1 | TRBV3-1 | 13
TGTGCCAGCAGCTCCCAAGGGGGGCTGGAGACCCAGTACTTC | CASSSQGGLETQYF | TRBJ2-5 | . | . | TRBV11-3 | 14
TGTGCCAGCAGCTTGGGGGTTTATAGCAATCAGCCCCAGCATTTT | CASSLGVYSNQPQHF | TRBJ1-5 | few | . | TRBV5-6 | 15
TGTGCCAGCAGCTTCGCTAGCGGGGGCCAGTACAATGAGCAGTTCTTC | CASSFASGGQYNEQFF | TRBJ2-1 | few | TRBD2 | TRBV7-2 | 16
TGTGCCAGCAGCTTATTAGCCCAGGGAGCCACTGAAGCTTTCTTT | CASSLLAQGATEAFF | TRBJ1-1 | . | . | TRBV11-2 | 15
TGCAGTGCCGCTGAATCCGGGACAGTCTACAATGAGCAGTTCTTC | CSAAESGTVYNEQFF | TRBJ2-1 | few | TRBD1 | TRBV20-1 | 15
TGTGCCAGCAGCTGGGTTACCGGGGGGTTACAAGAGACCCAGTACTTC | CASSWVTGGLQETQYF | TRBJ2-5 | . | TRBD2 | TRBV7-9 | 16
TGTGCCAGCAGTTTATTGGCCCCCGCAGGGGGATTGAGGGAGCAGTACTTC | CASSLLAPAGGLREQYF | TRBJ2-7 | few | TRBD1 | TRBV28 | 17
TGTGCCAGCAGCGAGGGACTATCTAAAGAGACCCAGTACTTC | CASSEGLSKETQYF | TRBJ2-5 | . | TRBD2 | TRBV9 | 14
TGCAGCGCTCACAGCAACACTGAAGCTTTCTTT | CSAHSNTEAFF | TRBJ1-1 | few | . | TRBV29-1 | 11
TGTGCCAGCAGTGAAGGGATGGGGCCATGGGAGGACATTCAGTACTTC | CASSEGMGPWEDIQYF | TRBJ2-4 | . | . | TRBV2 | 16
TGTGCCAGCACCTTGACAGGGGAATACGGCTACACCTTC | CASTLTGEYGYTF | TRBJ1-2 | few | TRBD1 | TRBV7-9 | 13
TGTGCCAGCAGCCAGTCTGGGGAGACCCAGTACTTC | CASSQSGETQYF | TRBJ2-5 | many | . | TRBV6-2/TRBV6-3 | 12
TGTGCCAGCAGCTTAGACGGCTCTAGCAGTACCTACGAGCAGTACTTC | CASSLDGSSSTYEQYF | TRBJ2-7 | . | . | TRBV7-8 | 16
TGCAGTGCTGGTTTAGCGGCCAGCTCCTACAATGAGCAGTTCTTC | CSAGLAASSYNEQFF | TRBJ2-1 | . | . | TRBV20-1 | 15
TGTGCCAGCAGAATTACCGGGACAGTCTCCTACGAGCAGTACTTC | CASRITGTVSYEQYF | TRBJ2-7 | once | TRBD1 | TRBV6-1 | 15
TGTGCTAGTGGTTTGCCCCCCCCCGACAGGGAATATCAAGAGACCCAGTACTTC | CASGLPPPDREYQETQYF | TRBJ2-5 | few | TRBD1 | TRBV12-5 | 18
TGTGCCAGCAGCGAACGAGGGGGGGAGACCCAGTACTTC | CASSERGGETQYF | TRBJ2-5 | few | . | TRBV6-1 | 13
TGCGCCAGCAGCTGGGACCCGGGGACAGGGGTGAACACTGAAGCTTTCTTT | CASSWDPGTGVNTEAFF | TRBJ1-1 | once | TRBD1 | TRBV5-1 | 17
TGTGCCAGCAGCTTAGTAGCTGGACAGGGGCCCTCCTACGAGCAGTACTTC | CASSLVAGQGPSYEQYF | TRBJ2-7 | . | TRBD1 | TRBV11-2 | 17
TGCGCCAGCAGCCAAGCAGTGGGACAGGGATCAGATACGCAGTATTTT | CASSQAVGQGSDTQYF | TRBJ2-3 | . | TRBD1 | TRBV4-3 | 16
TGCGCCAGCAGCCAAGATGCCCTAAGCGGCGGGGAGCTGTTTTTT | CASSQDALSGGELFF | TRBJ2-2 | few | . | TRBV4-3 | 15
TGTGCCAGCAGCGAAATAGGGACTAGCGAATACAATGAGCAGTTCTTC | CASSEIGTSEYNEQFF | TRBJ2-1 | few | TRBD2 | TRBV7-2 | 16
TGTGCCAGCTCACCACCGAGACTCCCTAGGGAGCAGTACTTC | CASSPPRLPREQYF | TRBJ2-7 | few | . | TRBV18 | 14
TGTGCCAGCATCCTCAGTGGTGGATACACCGGGGAGCTGTTTTTT | CASILSGGYTGELFF | TRBJ2-2 | . | . | TRBV12-3/TRBV12-4 | 15
TGTGCCAGCACCCTTTCGGGGGTTATGAACACTGAAGCTTTCTTT | CASTLSGVMNTEAFF | TRBJ1-1 | few | . | TRBV12-3/TRBV12-4 | 15
TGTGCCAGCAGCTTGGGGACTAGCGGTACCCTCGGCAAAAACATTCAGTACTTC | CASSLGTSGTLGKNIQYF | TRBJ2-4 | . | TRBD2 | TRBV11-2 | 18
TGTGCCAGCACACGGACCGGGGCGAACTATGGCTACACCTTC | CASTRTGANYGYTF | TRBJ1-2 | . | . | TRBV6-1 | 14
TGTGCCAGCAGCTTATGGGCAGGGACATCCAACACCGGGGAGCTGTTTTTT | CASSLWAGTSNTGELFF | TRBJ2-2 | many | . | TRBV7-2 | 17
TGTGCCAGCAGTCGGACAGATAATTCACCCCTCCACTTT | CASSRTDNSPLHF | TRBJ1-6 | few | . | TRBV3-1 | 13
TGCAGCGTGGCTTACAGGGGGGGATCCTACGAGCAGTACTTC | CSVAYRGGSYEQYF | TRBJ2-7 | few | . | TRBV29-1 | 14
TGCGCCAGCAGCCGCGGGACAGCTGCAGTGAACTATGGCTACACCTTC | CASSRGTAAVNYGYTF | TRBJ1-2 | few | TRBD1 | TRBV4-3 | 16
TGTGCCAGCAGTTTTGGGGGTGGGGGGCCGAGGACCGGGGAGCTGTTTTTT | CASSFGGGGPRTGELFF | TRBJ2-2 | . | . | TRBV12-3/TRBV12-4 | 17
TGCGCCAGCGGACCCGGGACAGGGAACACCGGGGAGCTGTTTTTT | CASGPGTGNTGELFF | TRBJ2-2 | . | TRBD1 | TRBV5-1 | 15
TGTGCCAGCAGTTACCAGTCCGGACGGGAAAGCACAGATACGCAGTATTTT | CASSYQSGRESTDTQYF | TRBJ2-3 | . | . | TRBV6-2/TRBV6-3 | 17
TGCAGTGCGGCCCTGGGACAGGGATCTAGCGGCTACACCTTC | CSAALGQGSSGYTF | TRBJ1-2 | . | TRBD1 | TRBV20-1 | 14
TGTGCCAGCAGCTCAAAACATAGACAGGGATTCCAAGAGACCCAGTACTTC | CASSSKHRQGFQETQYF | TRBJ2-5 | . | TRBD1 | TRBV7-9 | 17
TGTGCCAGCAGCCGAACCCTCAGGAATGACGAGCAGTACTTC | CASSRTLRNDEQYF | TRBJ2-7 | . | . | TRBV6-2/TRBV6-3 | 14
TGTGCCAGCAGCTTCTACGACTCGGGGGCCGGGGATGAGCAGTTCTTC | CASSFYDSGAGDEQFF | TRBJ2-1 | few | . | TRBV5-5 | 16
TGTGCCAGCAGCTTTGTCTTCCGCGTCACCGGGGAGCTGTTTTTT | CASSFVFRVTGELFF | TRBJ2-2 | . | . | TRBV7-2 | 15